This is a list of T cell receptor beta chains from one sample in a study of early stage breast cancer tumors. Only in-frame clones appear in the TCRdb table, and some are missing; sequencing was by immunoSEQ multiplex PCR. The profile covers some 36,000 clones, with 70% to 80% appearing a single time and 6.8% taken by the ten largest. The sequenced sample was blood. The origin of the receptors is a person aged 60 to 70 with breast cancer. The CDR3 runs from the conserved cysteine through the conserved F or W. A D gene is named only where the DNA matches it firmly. A clone size is listed for some rows: how often the clone was seen (once, few, many), or a class if it is expanded.

j_call: TRBJ2-1
clone_size: -
d_call: TRBD1
v_call: TRBV29-1
cdr3_aa: CGRQGPYNEQFF
cdr3_nt: TGCGGCCGACAGGGGCCATACAATGAGCAGTTCTTC

j_call: TRBJ2-7
clone_size: -
d_call: -
v_call: TRBV25-1
cdr3_aa: CASKGFSYEQYF
cdr3_nt: TGTGCCAGCAAGGGGTTCTCCTACGAGCAGTACTTC

j_call: TRBJ1-2
clone_size: -
d_call: -
v_call: TRBV11-2
cdr3_aa: CASSPQQHYGYTF
cdr3_nt: TGTGCCAGCAGCCCACAACAGCACTATGGCTACACCTTC

j_call: TRBJ2-3
clone_size: -
d_call: -
v_call: TRBV2
cdr3_aa: CASRVEDTQYF
cdr3_nt: TGTGCCAGCAGGGTGGAAGATACGCAGTATTTT

j_call: TRBJ2-1
clone_size: few
d_call: TRBD2
v_call: TRBV5-4
cdr3_aa: CASSSLAGGLNEQFF
cdr3_nt: TGTGCCAGCAGCTCGCTAGCGGGAGGTTTGAATGAGCAGTTCTTC

j_call: TRBJ2-7
clone_size: -
d_call: TRBD1
v_call: TRBV5-4
cdr3_aa: CASSLEGQHYEQYF
cdr3_nt: TGTGCCAGCAGCTTGGAGGGACAGCACTACGAGCAGTACTTC

j_call: TRBJ2-7
clone_size: -
d_call: TRBD1
v_call: TRBV4-1
cdr3_aa: CASSQSRTGGDEQYF
cdr3_nt: TGCGCCAGCAGCCAATCCAGGACAGGGGGCGACGAGCAGTACTTC

j_call: TRBJ2-6
clone_size: -
d_call: -
v_call: TRBV28
cdr3_aa: CASSLAGARGANVLTF
cdr3_nt: TGTGCCAGCAGTCTCGCCGGGGCGAGGGGGGCCAACGTCCTGACTTTC

j_call: TRBJ2-6
clone_size: -
d_call: -
v_call: TRBV29-1
cdr3_aa: CSVEESGANVLTF
cdr3_nt: TGCAGCGTTGAAGAATCTGGGGCCAACGTCCTGACTTTC

j_call: TRBJ1-1
clone_size: -
d_call: TRBD1
v_call: TRBV4-1
cdr3_aa: CASSRTIDRGRTEAFF
cdr3_nt: TGCGCCAGCAGCCGAACTATAGACAGGGGGAGGACTGAAGCTTTCTTT

j_call: TRBJ1-5
clone_size: -
d_call: -
v_call: TRBV5-1
cdr3_aa: CASSPLGPEGSNQPQHF
cdr3_nt: TGCGCCAGCAGCCCCCTGGGGCCGGAGGGTAGCAATCAGCCCCAGCATTTT

j_call: TRBJ1-5
clone_size: -
d_call: -
v_call: TRBV5-1
cdr3_aa: CASSRDGYSNQPQHF
cdr3_nt: TGCGCCAGCAGCCGAGACGGGTATAGCAATCAGCCCCAGCATTTT

j_call: TRBJ1-4
clone_size: few
d_call: -
v_call: TRBV28
cdr3_aa: CASARPRGNEKLFF
cdr3_nt: TGTGCCAGCGCGCGTCCCAGGGGTAATGAAAAACTGTTTTTT

j_call: TRBJ2-2
clone_size: few
d_call: TRBD1
v_call: TRBV11-1
cdr3_aa: CASSSGQVNTGELFF
cdr3_nt: TGTGCCAGCAGCTCAGGACAGGTGAACACCGGGGAGCTGTTTTTT

j_call: TRBJ2-7
clone_size: -
d_call: TRBD1
v_call: TRBV4-1
cdr3_aa: CASSQGPQGAYEQYF
cdr3_nt: TGCGCCAGCAGCCAAGGCCCACAGGGGGCCTACGAGCAGTACTTC

j_call: TRBJ1-2
clone_size: -
d_call: -
v_call: TRBV28
cdr3_aa: CASRTEGYGYTF
cdr3_nt: TGTGCCAGCAGAACAGAGGGATATGGCTACACCTTC

j_call: TRBJ2-5
clone_size: -
d_call: -
v_call: TRBV7-9
cdr3_aa: CASSLQETQYF
cdr3_nt: TGTGCCAGCAGCTTGCAAGAGACCCAGTACTTC

j_call: TRBJ2-7
clone_size: -
d_call: TRBD1
v_call: TRBV5-5
cdr3_aa: CASSFPAGTGTYEQYF
cdr3_nt: TGTGCCAGCAGCTTTCCCGCCGGGACAGGGACCTACGAGCAGTACTTC

j_call: TRBJ1-5
clone_size: -
d_call: -
v_call: TRBV4-1
cdr3_aa: CASSRDSRGSSNQPQHF
cdr3_nt: TGCGCCAGCAGCCGAGACTCCAGGGGTAGCAGCAATCAGCCCCAGCATTTT

j_call: TRBJ2-3
clone_size: -
d_call: -
v_call: TRBV5-1
cdr3_aa: CASSLAGVNLGTDTQYF
cdr3_nt: TGCGCCAGCAGCTTGGCCGGGGTGAACCTTGGCACAGATACGCAGTATTTT

j_call: TRBJ1-1
clone_size: once
d_call: -
v_call: TRBV7-2
cdr3_aa: CASSLDQINTEAFF
cdr3_nt: TGTGCCAGCAGCTTAGACCAGATAAACACTGAAGCTTTCTTT

j_call: TRBJ2-7
clone_size: -
d_call: -
v_call: TRBV13
cdr3_aa: CASSYGPPEGSYEQYF
cdr3_nt: TGTGCCAGCAGCTACGGACCCCCCGAAGGGTCCTACGAGCAGTACTTC

j_call: TRBJ1-1
clone_size: -
d_call: TRBD1
v_call: TRBV5-1
cdr3_aa: CASSWTGENTEAFF
cdr3_nt: TGCGCCAGCAGCTGGACAGGTGAGAACACTGAAGCTTTCTTT

j_call: TRBJ1-4
clone_size: -
d_call: TRBD1
v_call: TRBV6-1
cdr3_aa: CASSLQTGGSEKLFF
cdr3_nt: TGTGCCAGCAGTCTCCAGACAGGGGGCAGCGAAAAACTGTTTTTT

j_call: TRBJ2-5
clone_size: -
d_call: -
v_call: TRBV29-1
cdr3_aa: CSVRDWRETQYF
cdr3_nt: TGCAGCGTTAGGGACTGGCGGGAGACCCAGTACTTC

j_call: TRBJ1-1
clone_size: -
d_call: -
v_call: TRBV2
cdr3_aa: CASRAEGGGEAFF
cdr3_nt: TGTGCCAGCAGGGCCGAGGGGGGGGGAGAAGCTTTCTTT

j_call: TRBJ2-1
clone_size: -
d_call: -
v_call: TRBV9
cdr3_aa: CASSVGNRETYNEQFF
cdr3_nt: TGTGCCAGCAGCGTAGGGAACAGGGAAACCTACAATGAGCAGTTCTTC

j_call: TRBJ1-5
clone_size: -
d_call: -
v_call: TRBV2
cdr3_aa: CASSGEGHPEVHF
cdr3_nt: TGTGCCAGCAGTGGAGAGGGACATCCGGAAGTACATTTT

j_call: TRBJ2-5
clone_size: -
d_call: TRBD2
v_call: TRBV9
cdr3_aa: CASSTQPGGAKETQYF
cdr3_nt: TGTGCCAGCAGCACTCAACCGGGGGGGGCCAAAGAGACCCAGTACTTC

j_call: TRBJ1-1
clone_size: -
d_call: -
v_call: TRBV2
cdr3_aa: CASMEGVFGNTEAFF
cdr3_nt: TGTGCCAGCATGGAGGGAGTTTTCGGGAACACTGAAGCTTTCTTT

j_call: TRBJ2-3
clone_size: -
d_call: TRBD2
v_call: TRBV7-2
cdr3_aa: CASSLAGGLGSDTQYF
cdr3_nt: TGTGCCAGCAGCTTAGCCGGTGGACTAGGAAGTGATACGCAGTATTTT

j_call: TRBJ1-1
clone_size: -
d_call: -
v_call: TRBV19
cdr3_aa: CASTPSWGGYTEAFF
cdr3_nt: TGTGCCAGTACCCCCTCATGGGGGGGGTACACTGAAGCTTTCTTT

j_call: TRBJ1-2
clone_size: few
d_call: TRBD1
v_call: TRBV5-4
cdr3_aa: CASSPPGQDRMRGYTF
cdr3_nt: TGTGCCAGCAGTCCTCCGGGACAGGACAGGATGAGAGGCTACACCTTC

j_call: TRBJ1-1
clone_size: -
d_call: -
v_call: TRBV6-5
cdr3_aa: CASSYEDTRTRAFF
cdr3_nt: TGTGCCAGCAGTTACGAGGACACCCGAACGAGGGCTTTCTTT

j_call: TRBJ2-2
clone_size: -
d_call: -
v_call: TRBV7-9
cdr3_aa: CASSTPMGRTGELFF
cdr3_nt: TGTGCCAGCAGCACTCCTATGGGGAGGACCGGGGAGCTGTTTTTT

j_call: TRBJ2-7
clone_size: once
d_call: TRBD2
v_call: TRBV5-6
cdr3_aa: CASSPGGASYEQYF
cdr3_nt: TGTGCCAGCAGCCCCGGGGGGGCAAGCTACGAGCAGTACTTC

j_call: TRBJ1-5
clone_size: few
d_call: -
v_call: TRBV5-6
cdr3_aa: CASSLWGASNQPQHF
cdr3_nt: TGTGCCAGCAGCTTGTGGGGGGCGAGCAATCAGCCCCAGCATTTT

j_call: TRBJ1-6
clone_size: -
d_call: -
v_call: TRBV9
cdr3_aa: CASSPRYNSPLHF
cdr3_nt: TGTGCCAGCAGCCCACGTTACAATTCACCCCTCCACTTT

j_call: TRBJ2-7
clone_size: few
d_call: -
v_call: TRBV11-2
cdr3_aa: CASSHTTYEQYF
cdr3_nt: TGTGCCAGCAGCCATACCACCTACGAGCAGTACTTC

j_call: TRBJ1-5
clone_size: medium-sized
d_call: -
v_call: TRBV4-1
cdr3_aa: CASSQVRGYQPQHF
cdr3_nt: TGCGCCAGCAGCCAAGTAAGAGGGTACCAGCCCCAGCATTTT

j_call: TRBJ1-1
clone_size: -
d_call: -
v_call: TRBV7-9
cdr3_aa: CASSLRNFGTIEAFF
cdr3_nt: TGTGCCAGCAGCTTAAGAAACTTCGGGACTATTGAAGCTTTCTTT

j_call: TRBJ1-2
clone_size: -
d_call: -
v_call: TRBV5-1
cdr3_aa: CASSSDGLYGYTF
cdr3_nt: TGCGCCAGCTCCTCCGACGGCCTCTATGGCTACACCTTC